The clone carrying this TCR beta chain appeared a few times. The TCR beta CDR3 regions underwent amplification using RNA transcripts as the source. HTBI primers were used for first-round RT-PCR of the TCR CDR3. TCRdb itself ran the multiplex PCR reads through MiXCR, one entry per CDR3 protein. The repertoire holds about 540,000 distinct CDR3 sequences, about half seen once, with about 7.8% in the top ten. When ophthalmopathy did not progress within 18 months, Graves' hyperthyroidism was considered stable. The V and J ends lost 9 bases and 6 bases respectively, with 17 bases between them. This CDR3 contains 14 residues. Germline V CDR1 and CDR2: KGHDR, SFDVKD. This record belongs to a study of T cells in Graves' hyperthyroidism and ophthalmopathy.

The chain recombines TRBV24-1 with TRBJ1-5; a weak D match, TRBD1 (5 bases). The TCR comes from a woman aged 18-29 years with Graves' hyperthyroidism. Sequencing was done on a sample of peripheral blood or thyroid tissue (not recorded which). The chain's CDR3 is CATRRGGRGQPQHF. The CDR3 DNA is TGTGCCACCCGACGGGGGGGTCGGGGTCAGCCCCAGCATTTT.